This TCR beta chain was observed in a study of T cell repertoires in cytomegalovirus infection. In the study overall: Public signatures in TCR beta pointed to CMV infection and matching HLA type.

This clonotype has a count of ten or more. The antigen remains unidentified. Unmatched junction bases numbered 15, after V lost 5 bases and J lost 2 bases. CDR1 and CDR2 from the germline V gene are SEHNR and FQNEAQ (reference sequence). There are 18 residues in the CDR3. Study results and caveats: Based on cumulative public TCR beta family frequency, carriers of CMV plus the relevant HLA were identified. What dominated the ex vivo response were HLA-C-restricted CMV-specific TCR beta clonotypes.

TCRdb itself ran the reads through MiXCR, one entry per CDR3 protein. The sample holds almost 500,000 distinct CDR3 sequences; around 11% are singletons and the top ten take 10%. The V call is TRBV7-9, the J call TRBJ2-3, with TRBD2 matching 8 bases. The sequence came from a human donor in good health (CMV status not recorded). Some clones in this sample may be carry-over from other donors' samples. Specimen: PBMCs. The CDR3 DNA is TGTGCCAGCAGCATACGCCCGGGGGGGAGTGTAAACACAGATACGCAGTATTTT. Amino acids: CASSIRPGGSVNTDTQYF.